One and the same sample provided the 15 T cell receptor beta chains below, sequenced in a study of shared clonotypes between healthy human individuals (dated by TCRdb to about 2020). Libraries were constructed by the immunoSEQ multiplex PCR assay. What TCRdb holds here is the immuneACCESS table cut down to in-frame rearrangements. Part of the clones is not present; checked against another copy, under half of the missing clones reflect an unresolved V gene, and the others are unexplained. This sample gives roughly 720,000 clones in total; roughly 87% of them show up just once. Less than 40% of the sample comes from the top ten. Sequenced sample: memory CD8+ T cells from PBMCs. What this sample's cell subset or site label stands for: CD45RO+ cells pooled with CCR7-negative TemRA cells. These receptors were taken from a man aged 18 to 30 in good health. Some clones in this sample may be carry-over from other donors' samples.

This clone was seen just once. The CDR3 loop is CASRPSTEQFF. CDR3 coding DNA: TGTGCCAGCCGCCCCAGCACTGAGCAGTTCTTC. This rearrangement joins TRBV7-9 to TRBJ2-1; D not resolved. Germline V gene data show CDR1 as SEHNR and CDR2 as FQNEAQ (reference sequence). The CDR3 loop spans 11 amino acids. Between the trimmed V and J ends, which lost 8 bases and 9 bases, there was a span of 11 bases.

This clone has just one count. The V call is TRBV7-8, the J call TRBJ2-7; 7 positions agree with TRBD1. From germline, CDR1 is SGHVS and CDR2 FQNEAQ. The V gene end was trimmed by 4 bases and the J gene end by 3 bases; junction bases not matched to a gene: 6. The CDR3 covers 14 residues. As DNA, the CDR3 is TGTGCCAGCAGCTGGGACAGTGGGAACTACGAGCAGTACTTC. This sequence encodes CASSWDSGNYEQYF. The full variable domain, rest sourced from reference TRBV7-8 and TRBJ2-7, is GAGVSQSPRYKVAKRGQDVALRCDPISGHVSLFWYQQALGQGPEFLTYFQNEAQLDKSGLPSDRFFAERPEGSVSTLKIQRTQQEDSAVYLCASSWDSGNYEQYFGPGTRLTVT.

The gene calls are TRBV9 and TRBJ2-1; 8 positions match TRBD2. This CDR3 region has 13 residues. After removal of 0 bases from V and 13 bases from J, the junction contained 6 bases not matched to a gene. From germline, CDR1 is SGDLS and CDR2 YYNGEE. CDR3 region: CASSVEASGPQFF. Written as DNA, the CDR3 is TGTGCCAGCAGCGTAGAGGCTAGCGGGCCCCAGTTCTTC.

This rearrangement joins TRBV7-9 to TRBJ2-5, with TRBD1 matching over 7 bases. Germline CDR1 reads SEHNR; CDR2 reads FQNEAQ (reference sequence). V was clipped by 5 bases and J by 3 bases; unmatched bases: 12. CDR3 length: 16 residues. The CDR3 bases are TGTGCCAGCAGCAACAGACAGGGCTTGTCCGAAGAGACCCAGTACTTC. It translates to CASSNRQGLSEETQYF.

V usage is TRBV27 and J usage is TRBJ2-1; D perhaps matches TRBD2 (5 bases). Germline assignment: CDR1 MNHEY and CDR2 SMNVEV (reference sequence). This CDR3 is built from 15 residues. V lost 1 base, J lost 3 bases, and 10 bases lay in between. CDR3 residues: CASSLLKGVYNEQFF. The CDR3 DNA reads TGTGCCAGCAGTTTATTAAAGGGAGTCTACAATGAGCAGTTCTTC.

The chain joins TRBV19 to TRBJ2-7; either TRBD1 or TRBD2 may supply D (5 bases each). CDR3 length: 14 residues. V was cut by 6 bases and J by 5 bases, with 17 bases left in between. Germline CDR1 reads LNHDA; CDR2 reads SQIVND (reference sequence). In DNA, the CDR3 is TGTGCCAGTAGCCAATACGGGGCCCGGGACGAGCAGTACTTC. Translated, it gives CASSQYGARDEQYF.

V usage is TRBV6-5 and J usage is TRBJ1-1, with D hard to call. The germline V gene encodes CDR1 MNHEY and CDR2 SVGAGI. The germline V and J ends were trimmed by 0 bases and 4 bases, with 12 bases remaining between them. The CDR3 extends over 15 amino acids. CDR3 residues: CASSYSRPGSTEAFF. The CDR3 coding sequence is TGTGCCAGCAGTTACTCTAGGCCAGGATCCACTGAAGCTTTCTTT.

The rearrangement links TRBV27 to TRBJ2-3, with 8 bases fitting TRBD2. The ends lost 6 bases at V and 5 bases at J; junction bases unmatched: 10. Germline CDR1 and CDR2: MNHEY and SMNVEV (reference sequence). This CDR3 has 15 amino acids. The CDR3 sequence is CASRTGTSQLDTQYF. The CDR3 nucleotides read TGTGCCAGCAGAACCGGGACTAGTCAATTAGATACGCAGTATTTT.

This clone was recorded once. V is TRBV28 and J is TRBJ2-5; 7 bases line up with TRBD1. The length of the CDR3 is 16 residues. V was pared by 6 bases and J by 3 bases, with 13 bases of the junction left unmatched. Germline CDR1 MDHEN, CDR2 SYDVKM. The CDR3 sequence is CASSLATDRIEETQYF. DNA of the CDR3: TGTGCCAGCAGCCTAGCTACGGACAGGATAGAAGAGACCCAGTACTTC. The full variable domain, with the rest looked up from reference TRBV28 and TRBJ2-5, is DVKVTQSSRYLVKRTGEKVFLECVQDMDHENMFWYRQDPGLGLRLIYFSYDVKMKEKGDIPEGYSVSREKKERFSLILESASTNQTSMYLCASSLATDRIEETQYFGPGTRLLVL.

This chain joins TRBV6-5 and TRBJ1-4; the D is unclear. Trimming pared 3 bases from V and 0 bases from J, leaving 5 bases between. CDR1 is MNHEY, CDR2 SVGAGI, per germline. This CDR3 region has 14 residues. The CDR3 is CASSYGATNEKLFF. CDR3 DNA sequence: TGTGCCAGCAGTTATGGTGCAACTAATGAAAAACTGTTTTTT.

In this sample, this clone turned up a few times. Additional DNA sequences in this sample encode the identical CDR3. The chain uses TRBV28 and TRBJ2-2; 9 bases are shared with TRBD1. CDR1 and CDR2 (germline): MDHEN, SYDVKM. This CDR3 region has 15 residues. V lost 3 bases and J lost 4; bases outside the gene matches: 3. The CDR3 DNA is TGTGCCAGCAGTTTGGGGACAGGGTCCACCGGGGAGCTGTTTTTT. Translating gives CASSLGTGSTGELFF.

This clone was counted between two and nine times. This sequence joins TRBV28 and TRBJ1-5; D is possibly TRBD1 (5 bases). The germline V gene has CDR1 MDHEN and CDR2 SYDVKM. V was trimmed by 8 bases and J by 3 bases, leaving 11 bases between them. This CDR3 region has 13 residues. As DNA, the CDR3 is TGTGCCAGCGCGCCAGGGCACAATCAGCCCCAGCATTTT. It translates to CASAPGHNQPQHF.

The rearrangement uses TRBV27 and TRBJ2-1, with D unclear. The CDR3 contains 13 residues. V was shortened by 3 bases and J by 5 bases, with 8 bases between the two germline ends. Germline CDR1 is MNHEY and CDR2 is SMNVEV (reference sequence). The CDR3 bases are TGTGCCAGCAGTTTTGGGCAGAACAATGAGCAGTTCTTC. Residues: CASSFGQNNEQFF.

V and J are TRBV27 and TRBJ2-3; 8 bases match TRBD1. The J segment lost 2 bases and the V segment lost 5 bases, leaving 6 bases of the junction unmatched. The CDR3 has 15 residues. Germline CDR1 is MNHEY and CDR2 is SMNVEV (reference sequence). CDR3 sequence (DNA): TGTGCCAGCAGTGAACGACAGGGGCACACAGATACGCAGTATTTT. Its protein product is CASSERQGHTDTQYF.

J is TRBJ2-4 and V is TRBV7-9; 10 bases align to TRBD1. With V trimmed by 11 bases and J by 3 bases, 4 bases remained unmatched. The V gene's germline CDR1 is SEHNR and CDR2 FQNEAQ (reference sequence). The CDR3 is 13 residues long. The CDR3: CAGQGVLKNIQYF. The DNA for the CDR3 is TGTGCCGGACAGGGGGTTCTCAAAAACATTCAGTACTTC.